This T cell receptor (beta chain) was obtained from a study of blood T cell repertoires in COVID-19. Study in general: The study drew acute and convalescent COVID-19 samples from the United States, Italy and Spain. T cells, B-cell-depleted T cells, or PBMCs provided the cDNA or gDNA that served as material.

Trimming cost V 3 bases and J 7 bases; bases outside gene matches: 8. CDR1 is SGDLS, CDR2 YYNGEE, per germline. The CDR3 has 14 amino acids. In the authors' workflow: Amplification from reference gene primers served as the basis for estimated nucleated cell counts. Only in-frame clones appear in the TCRdb table, and some are missing; sequencing was by immunoSEQ multiplex PCR. The V and J calls and clone size are taken from that table; D and trimming were inferred from the DNA. In the table there are more than 110,000 clones, roughly 85% of which are singletons. The specimen was peripheral blood. V is TRBV9 and J is TRBJ1-2, with 8 bases that match TRBD1. The source of this sequence is a man in his forties or fifties with acute or convalescent COVID-19. The CDR3 DNA is TGTGCCAGCAGCGGATGGACAGGGAGTTTTGGCTACACCTTC. Its protein product is CASSGWTGSFGYTF.